This TCR beta chain came from a study of graft-versus-host responses after intestinal transplantation. As for the study in general: Multivisceral, liver-intestinal, or isolated intestinal grafts went to recipients. Every transplant recipient was induced with anti-thymocyte globulin, then maintained on tacrolimus and steroids for approximately three years. Study-level points and caveats: Some patients had graft-donor T cell macrochimerism, and their allografts showed high graft-versus-host to host-versus-graft clonal ratios. GvH clones detected in recipient marrow included some appearing first in ileum or blood.

From germline, CDR1 is SGHAT and CDR2 FQNNGV. V was trimmed by 1 base and J by 9 bases, leaving 13 bases between them. This CDR3 region has 14 residues. The assay was immunoSEQ multiplex PCR, and TCRdb's table has in-frame clones only and misses some. The top ten clones hold around 0.21% of a sample with tens of thousands of clones, 85% to 95% of them seen once. Turning to this clone: Its specificity is not known.

The starting material was unstimulated CD8+ T cells sorted from spleen or lymph node cells, obtained before transplant. The chain couples TRBV11-2 to TRBJ2-1; D is undetermined. This receptor was taken from a human donor who was the organ donor for an intestinal transplant. Written as DNA, the CDR3 is TGTGCCAGCAGCTTAGTTGACGGTCCAGGTGAGCAGTTCTTC. As protein: CASSLVDGPGEQFF.